This is a list of T cell receptor beta chains from one sample in a study of blood T cells in healthy people across ages. One entry per CDR3 protein, called by TCRdb with MiXCR from the 5' RACE reads. The sample carries hundreds of thousands of distinct CDR3 sequences, about 25% recorded once. These sequences were also reported in another study, on T cells of mothers and their children.

The sequenced sample was blood. Receptors were obtained from a boy under 10 years old in good health. The CDR3 runs from the conserved cysteine through the conserved F or W. A D gene is named only where the DNA matches it firmly. Expanded clones get a size class; other rows say once, few or many, or leave the size out.

abundance,j_gene,v_gene,d_gene,CDR3aa,CDR3nt
NA,TRBJ1-2,TRBV3-1,TRBD1,CASSQGTGDGYTF,TGTGCCAGCAGCCAAGGGACAGGAGATGGCTACACCTTC
once,TRBJ1-5,TRBV10-2,NA,CASSEVTRGANQPQHF,TGCGCCAGCAGTGAGGTCACCAGAGGGGCGAACCAGCCCCAGCATTTT
NA,TRBJ2-1,TRBV12-3/TRBV12-4,NA,CASSDTSGSYNEQFF,TGTGCCAGCAGTGATACTAGTGGGTCCTACAATGAGCAGTTCTTC
NA,TRBJ2-2,TRBV6-2/TRBV6-3,NA,CASSYLNTGELFF,TGTGCCAGCAGTTACTTGAACACCGGGGAGCTGTTTTTT
few,TRBJ1-2,TRBV27,NA,CASSPFAGNYGYTF,TGTGCCAGCAGCCCCTTTGCAGGGAACTATGGCTACACCTTC
few,TRBJ2-4,TRBV20-1,TRBD2,CSAASGSGENIQYF,TGCAGTGCCGCTAGCGGGAGTGGGGAAAACATTCAGTACTTC
NA,TRBJ2-5,TRBV7-7,NA,CASSLQVSEETQYF,TGTGCTAGCAGCTTACAAGTTAGCGAGGAGACCCAGTACTTC
few,TRBJ1-5,TRBV19,NA,CASSISSNQPQHF,TGTGCCAGTAGTATAAGTAGCAATCAGCCCCAGCATTTT
few,TRBJ2-1,TRBV7-4,NA,CASSLLARHNEQFF,TGTGCCAGCAGCTTATTAGCGCGGCACAATGAGCAGTTCTTC
few,TRBJ2-5,TRBV6-6,NA,CASSLFGAVEQYF,TGTGCTAGCAGTTTGTTCGGGGCTGTGGAGCAGTACTTC
few,TRBJ2-4,TRBV29-1,NA,CSAEGDLDIQYF,TGCAGCGCTGAGGGGGATCTGGACATTCAGTACTTC
few,TRBJ2-5,TRBV20-1,NA,CSASGKAGETQYF,TGCAGTGCTAGTGGGAAGGCTGGAGAGACCCAGTACTTC
NA,TRBJ2-3,TRBV10-2,NA,CASSESDSDIGTDTQYF,TGCGCCAGCAGTGAGTCGGACAGTGATATTGGCACAGATACGCAGTATTTT
NA,TRBJ2-3,TRBV12-3/TRBV12-4,NA,CASLRDEGADTQYF,TGTGCCAGCCTGCGGGACGAAGGTGCAGATACGCAGTATTTT
NA,TRBJ2-7,TRBV7-8,NA,CASSSPRTKSSYEQYF,TGTGCCAGCAGCTCTCCCCGGACTAAGAGCTCCTACGAGCAGTACTTC
NA,TRBJ2-7,TRBV13,NA,CASSLVGGWQYF,TGTGCCAGCAGCTTAGTGGGGGGCTGGCAGTACTTC
NA,TRBJ2-7,TRBV29-1,TRBD1,CSARLGQGGYEQYF,TGCAGCGCGCGATTGGGACAGGGAGGTTACGAGCAGTACTTC
NA,TRBJ1-2,TRBV20-1,NA,CSAGGIWHGYTF,TGCAGTGCGGGGGGGATTTGGCATGGCTACACCTTC
few,TRBJ2-7,TRBV7-9,NA,CASSSAGGTYEQYF,TGTGCCAGCAGCTCCGCAGGCGGAACCTACGAGCAGTACTTC
few,TRBJ2-7,TRBV12-5,TRBD1,CASGLHPGTGYEQYF,TGTGCTAGTGGTTTGCACCCCGGGACAGGTTACGAGCAGTACTTC
few,TRBJ2-1,TRBV2,NA,CASRQKGEQFF,TGTGCCAGCCGGCAGAAGGGTGAGCAGTTCTTC
few,TRBJ2-7,TRBV24-1,NA,CATGTPGCEQYF,TGTGCCACCGGAACACCAGGGTGCGAGCAGTACTTC
NA,TRBJ2-5,TRBV6-5,TRBD1,CASSYSGTGLETQYF,TGTGCCAGCAGTTACTCAGGGACAGGTCTGGAGACCCAGTACTTC
few,TRBJ2-7,TRBV27,TRBD2,CASSLQAGASGEQYF,TGTGCCAGCAGTCTGCAAGCGGGGGCGAGTGGCGAGCAGTACTTC
few,TRBJ1-6,TRBV20-1,NA,CSAPGEGIGNSPLHF,TGCAGTGCTCCCGGGGAGGGGATTGGGAATTCACCCCTCCACTTT
few,TRBJ2-7,TRBV5-1,TRBD1,CASSLARGRYEQYF,TGCGCCAGCAGCTTGGCCAGGGGGCGATACGAGCAGTACTTC
few,TRBJ2-1,TRBV6-5,TRBD1,CASSYRQGFSEQFF,TGTGCCAGCAGTTACCGACAGGGTTTCAGTGAGCAGTTCTTC
NA,TRBJ1-2,TRBV6-5,NA,CASRPANYGYTF,TGTGCCAGTCGACCAGCGAACTATGGCTACACCTTC
NA,TRBJ2-1,TRBV27,NA,CASSLGNGMYNEQFF,TGTGCCAGCAGTTTAGGAAACGGGATGTACAATGAGCAGTTCTTC
few,TRBJ2-3,TRBV9,TRBD2,CASSDATSGEFITQYF,TGTGCCAGCAGCGACGCCACTAGCGGGGAATTTATTACGCAGTATTTT
NA,TRBJ2-5,TRBV20-1,TRBD2,CSAIPGTSGETQYF,TGCAGTGCTATACCCGGGACTAGCGGAGAGACCCAGTACTTC
NA,TRBJ2-3,TRBV10-3,NA,CAISDLHFTDTQYF,TGTGCCATCAGCGACCTGCACTTCACAGATACGCAGTATTTT
NA,TRBJ1-3,TRBV12-3/TRBV12-4,TRBD1,CASSPGGISGNTIYF,TGTGCCAGCAGTCCAGGGGGGATCTCTGGAAACACCATATATTTT
NA,TRBJ2-1,TRBV12-3/TRBV12-4,TRBD2,CASSWFGEGSYNEQFF,TGTGCCAGCAGTTGGTTCGGGGAGGGGTCCTACAATGAGCAGTTCTTC
few,TRBJ2-3,TRBV29-1,TRBD1,CSVEGLTGNIDTQYF,TGCAGCGTTGAAGGTCTGACAGGGAATATAGACACGCAGTATTTT
few,TRBJ2-7,TRBV27,NA,CASSSLGLRAYEQYF,TGTGCCAGCAGTTCCCTGGGACTCCGGGCCTACGAGCAGTACTTC
NA,TRBJ2-7,TRBV6-5,NA,CASSLQIGAFEQYF,TGTGCCAGCAGTCTCCAAATCGGAGCTTTCGAGCAGTACTTC
NA,TRBJ2-7,TRBV29-1,TRBD1,CSALDRASYEQYF,TGCAGCGCCCTGGACAGGGCTTCCTACGAGCAGTACTTC
many,TRBJ2-3,TRBV7-2,NA,CASSLAGWGYF,TGTGCCAGCAGCTTAGCGGGATGGGGTTATTTT
NA,TRBJ2-1,TRBV27,NA,CASSSTTGGNYNEQFF,TGTGCCAGCAGTTCGACGACTGGGGGGAACTACAATGAGCAGTTCTTC
few,TRBJ1-5,TRBV6-6,NA,CASSARGASNQPQHF,TGTGCCAGCAGCGCGAGGGGGGCTAGCAATCAGCCCCAGCATTTT
few,TRBJ1-4,TRBV10-1,NA,CASSLGTSEKLFF,TGCGCCAGCTCTCTTGGGACCTCGGAAAAACTGTTTTTT
NA,TRBJ2-5,TRBV9,NA,CASSVGRGGETQYF,TGTGCCAGCAGCGTAGGCAGGGGTGGAGAGACCCAGTACTTC
NA,TRBJ2-1,TRBV6-5,NA,CASSYSWLTGNEQFF,TGTGCCAGCAGTTACTCCTGGCTTACCGGGAATGAGCAGTTCTTC
many,TRBJ1-3,TRBV12-3/TRBV12-4,NA,CASSDYSSGNTIYF,TGTGCCAGCAGTGATTATAGCTCTGGAAACACCATATATTTT
many,TRBJ2-5,TRBV9,NA,CASSNQETQYF,TGTGCCAGCAGTAACCAAGAGACCCAGTACTTC
few,TRBJ2-7,TRBV7-7,TRBD1,CASSLDPGTESYEQYF,TGTGCCAGCAGCCTCGATCCCGGGACAGAGTCCTACGAGCAGTACTTC
few,TRBJ2-1,TRBV6-4,TRBD2,CASSESSTSYSYNEQFF,TGTGCCAGCAGTGAGAGTTCGACTAGCTACTCCTACAATGAGCAGTTCTTC
many,TRBJ2-5,TRBV4-2,TRBD1,CASSQNGQAQETQYF,TGTGCCAGCAGCCAAAACGGACAGGCCCAAGAGACCCAGTACTTC
NA,TRBJ2-1,TRBV12-3/TRBV12-4,TRBD2,CASSAGLGTSGGAGVNEQFF,TGTGCCAGCAGCGCAGGACTAGGGACTAGCGGGGGGGCCGGGGTAAATGAGCAGTTCTTC
few,TRBJ1-4,TRBV7-9,TRBD1,CASSLGQDTFNEKLFF,TGTGCCAGCAGCTTGGGACAGGACACCTTCAATGAAAAACTGTTTTTT
NA,TRBJ2-7,TRBV30,TRBD1,CAGHRGRFEQYF,TGTGCCGGTCACAGGGGGCGCTTCGAGCAGTACTTC
NA,TRBJ2-7,TRBV29-1,NA,CSVEEKGRSYEQYF,TGCAGCGTTGAAGAAAAGGGTAGGTCCTACGAGCAGTACTTC
few,TRBJ1-4,TRBV5-5,NA,CASSLGAGANEKLFF,TGTGCCAGCAGCCTAGGAGCGGGAGCTAATGAAAAACTGTTTTTT
NA,TRBJ2-7,TRBV7-9,NA,CASSPTDSPEQYF,TGTGCCAGCAGCCCCACAGATAGTCCCGAGCAGTACTTC
NA,TRBJ2-2,TRBV11-2,TRBD1,CASSLGQGAGGELFF,TGTGCCAGCAGCTTAGGACAGGGGGCTGGCGGGGAGCTGTTTTTT
few,TRBJ2-1,TRBV20-1,TRBD2,CSASPTSGTNEQFF,TGCAGTGCTAGCCCCACTAGCGGGACGAATGAGCAGTTCTTC
many,TRBJ2-5,TRBV7-9,TRBD2,CASSFSLAGNQETQYF,TGTGCCAGCAGCTTTTCACTAGCGGGGAACCAAGAGACCCAGTACTTC